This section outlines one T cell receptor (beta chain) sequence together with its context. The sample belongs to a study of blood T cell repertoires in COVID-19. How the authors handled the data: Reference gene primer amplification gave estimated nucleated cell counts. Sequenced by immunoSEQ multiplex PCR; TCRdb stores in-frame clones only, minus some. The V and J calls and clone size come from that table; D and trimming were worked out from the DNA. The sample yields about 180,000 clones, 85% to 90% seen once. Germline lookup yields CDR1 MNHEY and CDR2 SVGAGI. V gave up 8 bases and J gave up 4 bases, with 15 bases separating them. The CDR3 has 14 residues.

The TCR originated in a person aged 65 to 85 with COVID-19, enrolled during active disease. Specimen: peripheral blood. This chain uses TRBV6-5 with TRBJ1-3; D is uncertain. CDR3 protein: CASEMEIQGNTIYF. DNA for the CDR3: TGTGCCAGCGAGATGGAGATTCAGGGAAACACCATATATTTT.